The T cell receptor beta chain under discussion was sequenced for a study of CD8+CD57+ T cells in acquired aplastic anemia. Only patients with CD8+CD57+ cell expansion on flow cytometry were chosen for sequencing. Patients uniformly had severe acquired aplastic anemia. This clonotype showed up just once. Trimming left V 1 base short and J 3 bases short, with 9 bases between. This CDR3 is 13 amino acids long. Germline lookup yields CDR1 DFQATT and CDR2 SNEGSKA (reference sequence). Profiling of TCR beta VDJ combinations and CDR3 sequences used genomic DNA as template. TCRdb fed the reads into MiXCR, producing one record per CDR3 protein. The table lists fewer than 200,000 distinct CDR3 sequences, roughly 48% of them singletons, with 0.85% to 1.2% in the top ten.

The sequenced material came from sorted CD4+, CD8+, or CD8+CD57+ T cells (not recorded which) from PBMCs. The TCR originated in a human donor with aplastic anemia. This chain connects TRBV20-1 to TRBJ1-2, with D hard to call. The CDR3 bases are TGCAGTGCTAGAGGGGAGGCGGACTATGGCTACACCTTC. Amino acids: CSARGEADYGYTF.